Each of the 11 T cell receptor beta chains below was sequenced from the same sample in a study of T-cell memory formation after mild COVID-19 (dated by TCRdb to the early 2020s). Library generation was performed with 5' RACE. The run used an Illumina NovaSeq 6000. TCRdb handled the public reads itself, with Q25 trimming in fastp and clone calling in MiXCR, and kept productive beta chains. Under each unique CDR3 protein, matching rows form one entry showing the most common genes and DNA. The sample yields about 110,000 distinct CDR3 sequences; 15% to 20% were counted once. Less than 6.5% of the sample is held by the ten biggest clonotypes. Specimen: PBMCs or a T cell subset sorted from them (not recorded which). The source of these receptors is a man between 18 and 29 years old who had mild COVID-19 (a few samples of this study predate the infection). The sample titles of this study are shuffled in the database, so cell type and time point are left out; the donor was told from shared clones.

This clonotype has ten or more counts. The gene calls are TRBV4-2 and TRBJ2-1, with a possible D match to TRBD1 (5 bases). The CDR3 has 15 amino acids. The germline CDR1 and CDR2 sequences are LGHNA and YNFKEQ. V gave up 0 bases and J gave up 4 bases, with 10 bases separating them. CDR3 sequence (DNA): TGTGCCAGCAGCCAAGAGAGGACAAATTACAATGAGCAGTTCTTC. This gives the protein CASSQERTNYNEQFF.

CDR3 in amino acids: CASSQGFHYGYTF. The CDR3 DNA reads as TGTGCCAGCAGCCAGGGGTTCCACTATGGCTACACCTTC. V and J are TRBV5-6 and TRBJ1-2; tentatively, D is TRBD1 (6 bases). The V gene lost 4 bases and the J gene lost 3 bases, with 10 bases spanning the gap. The length of the CDR3 is 13 residues. Per germline, CDR1 SGHDT and CDR2 YYEEEE.

This clonotype was seen many times. This chain connects TRBV4-3 to TRBJ2-3, with TRBD2 identical over 11 bases. The CDR3 length is 15 residues. V lost 3 bases, J lost 6 bases, and 5 bases stayed unmatched. Germline CDR1 LGHNA, CDR2 YSLEER. For the CDR3, the DNA is TGCGCCAGCAGCCAGCTAGCGGGGGGCCAGGATACGCAGTATTTT. It is translated as CASSQLAGGQDTQYF.

The sample holds many counts of this clonotype. V gene TRBV7-3 combines with J gene TRBJ2-1, with 7 bases fitting TRBD1. Germline values: CDR1 SGHTA, CDR2 FQGTGA. The CDR3 runs 14 residues. With 6 bases clipped from V and 6 bases from J, the junction kept 8 bases outside the gene matches. CDR3 residues: CASSPRQGINEQFF. In DNA form, the CDR3 reads TGTGCCAGCAGTCCTCGACAGGGTATCAATGAGCAGTTCTTC. The whole variable domain, remainder taken from reference TRBV7-3 and TRBJ2-1, is GAGVSQTPSNKVTEKGKYVELRCDPISGHTALYWYRQSLGQGPEFLIYFQGTGAADDSGLPNDRFFAVRPEGSVSTLKIQRTERGDSAVYLCASSPRQGINEQFFGPGTRLTVL.

V is TRBV7-2 and J is TRBJ2-1, with D perhaps TRBD1 (6 bases). Germline V CDR1 and CDR2: SGHTA, FQGNSA. The ends were cut back, 5 bases at V and 8 bases at J, with 13 bases in the middle. The CDR3 sequence is 13 residues long. The CDR3 DNA sequence: TGTGCCAGCAGCCGATGGACAGCTGATGAGCAGTTCTTC. This translates into CASSRWTADEQFF.

The rearrangement joins TRBV5-1 to TRBJ2-3; TRBD2 matches at 9 bases. V trimming: 0 bases; J trimming: 3 bases; junction bases outside the gene matches: 5. CDR3 size: 16 residues. Germline loops: CDR1 SGHRS, CDR2 YFSETQ. The CDR3 reads CASSLDPGLATDTQYF. The CDR3 region has the DNA TGCGCCAGCAGCTTGGATCCGGGACTAGCAACAGATACGCAGTATTTT.

This clonotype was recorded once. The J gene is TRBJ2-7, the V gene TRBV29-1, with TRBD1 matching 8 bases. Germline V gene sequence: CDR1 SQVTM, CDR2 ANQGSEA. Trimming removed 5 bases from V and 2 bases from J; junction bases left unmatched: 5. CDR3 length equals 13 residues. The CDR3 loop reads CSVLDRGPYEQYF. The DNA of the CDR3 is TGCAGCGTTCTAGACAGGGGACCCTACGAGCAGTACTTC.

This clonotype has only a few counts. V gene TRBV5-1 combines with J gene TRBJ1-4; D remains unclear. Germline CDR1 is SGHRS and CDR2 is YFSETQ. The CDR3 totals 12 residues. Between the trimmed V and J ends, which lost 0 bases and 5 bases, there was a span of 2 bases. DNA for the CDR3: TGCGCCAGCAGCTTGGAGAATGAAAAACTGTTTTTT. This codes for CASSLENEKLFF.

J is TRBJ2-7 and V is TRBV29-1; TRBD2 matches 7 bases. Germline CDR1 SQVTM, CDR2 ANQGSEA. The CDR3 is 15 amino acids. The V segment lost 4 bases and the J segment 0 bases; nucleotides outside the gene matches: 9. CDR3 in amino acids: CSVAAGARSSYEQYF. Written as DNA, the CDR3 is TGCAGCGTTGCGGCGGGAGCCCGTTCCTCCTACGAGCAGTACTTC.

The chain combines TRBV24-1 with TRBJ2-1, with 10 bases that match TRBD2. The CDR3 is 18 amino acids. From germline, CDR1 is KGHDR and CDR2 SFDVKD. The trim removed 4 bases at V and 2 bases at J, leaving 10 bases unmatched. The CDR3 is CATSDHELAGKPYNEQFF. The CDR3 DNA reads as TGTGCCACCAGTGACCACGAACTAGCGGGGAAACCCTACAATGAGCAGTTCTTC.

CDR3 in DNA: TGCGCCAGCAGCTTGGCCACGTCCGGGGAGCTGTTTTTT. Protein product: CASSLATSGELFF. The chain is built from TRBV5-1 and TRBJ2-2; D unclear. Germline-derived CDR1 and CDR2 are SGHRS and YFSETQ. V lost 0 bases and J 6 bases, leaving 6 bases between the germline ends. This CDR3 is 13 amino acids long.